This T cell receptor (beta chain) was recorded in a study of radiotherapy plus CTLA-4 blockade in lung cancer. Study background: Under 20% of patients responded objectively, and roughly 31% achieved disease control.

V was trimmed by 2 bases and J by 10 bases, leaving 24 bases between them. This CDR3 spans 18 amino acids. Using immunoSEQ multiplex PCR, the repertoire was profiled, and TCRdb retains in-frame clones only, with some absent. Of roughly 40,000 clones listed, more than 75% are singletons. The sequence was obtained from a human donor with non-small cell lung cancer that progressed on radiotherapy plus ipilimumab. The genes are TRBV23-1 and TRBJ1-6, with D perhaps TRBD1 (5 bases). TRBV23-1 is recorded as an ORF, its role being uncertain. Here the sequenced sample was peripheral blood, taken from a patient treated with radiotherapy plus ipilimumab. The CDR3 is CASSQDQRGGRGLSPLHF. CDR3 nucleotides: TGCGCCAGCAGTCAAGACCAGCGGGGGGGACGGGGATTGTCACCCCTCCACTTT.